One and the same sample provided the 25 T cell receptor beta chains below, sequenced in a study of neurological immune-mediated disorders. Time point of the sample: technical triplicate 2. TCRdb passed the 5' RACE reads through MiXCR, listing each CDR3 protein once. The data show about 59,000 distinct CDR3 sequences, less than 25% seen once. Material for sequencing was PBMCs. These receptors all come from a man aged 60 to 75 with HTLV-1-associated myelopathy (HAM/TSP).

The chain has TRBV2 and TRBJ2-7; D is possibly TRBD1 (6 bases). Trimming left V 7 bases short and J 2 bases short, with 15 bases between. Germline V gene sequence: CDR1 SNHLY, CDR2 FYNNEI. The CDR3 spans 14 residues. CDR3 nucleotide sequence: TGTGCCAGCAAGGCGGACAGAATTACCTACGAGCAGTACTTC. Its protein product is CASKADRITYEQYF.

The sample holds many counts of this clonotype. The genes are TRBV5-1 and TRBJ2-7; D may be TRBD2 (6 bases). V was shortened by 0 bases and J by 5 bases, with 15 bases between the two germline ends. The germline V gene has CDR1 SGHRS and CDR2 YFSETQ. The CDR3 is made up of 15 amino acids. CDR3 region: CASSLDRGSVHEQYF. In DNA form, the CDR3 reads TGCGCCAGCAGCTTGGATCGGGGGAGTGTCCACGAGCAGTACTTC.

This clonotype was seen repeatedly, ten times or more. This sequence joins TRBV5-6 and TRBJ2-7, with D perhaps matching TRBD1 (5 bases). The CDR3 is 15 amino acids. The V gene lost 0 bases and the J gene lost 4 bases, with 14 bases spanning the gap. Germline-derived CDR1 and CDR2 are SGHDT and YYEEEE. Here the CDR3 DNA reads TGTGCCAGCAGCTTGGGTGTTGGACAAAATTACGAGCAGTACTTC. This sequence encodes CASSLGVGQNYEQYF.

At least ten counts were recorded for this clonotype. The chain combines TRBV20-1 with TRBJ2-7, with TRBD2 matching 7 bases. The junction had 10 bases not matched to a gene; V was cut back by 4 bases and J by 4 bases. The CDR3 has 14 residues. Germline-derived CDR1 and CDR2 are DFQATT and SNEGSKA (reference sequence). This CDR3 is CSATEGRGWYEQYF. CDR3 DNA: TGCAGTGCTACGGAGGGGAGGGGATGGTACGAGCAGTACTTC.

This clonotype was counted between two and nine times. V is TRBV20-1 and J is TRBJ2-2, with D possibly matching TRBD2 (5 bases). The CDR3 contains 12 residues. Germline V gene sequence: CDR1 DFQATT, CDR2 SNEGSKA (reference sequence). CDR3 sequence (DNA): TGCGCCCGGGGATCGGGTACCGGGGAGCTGTTTTTT. This encodes CARGSGTGELFF.

As to this clonotype: One junction end disagrees with the germline gene, perhaps due to a read error. The J gene is TRBJ2-2, the V gene TRBV3-1; a weak D match, TRBD1 (5 bases). The CDR3 is 14 amino acids. Germline V gene sequence: CDR1 LGHDT, CDR2 YNNKEL (reference sequence). The CDR3 is CASSQSQGTVELFF. CDR3 bases: TGTGCCAGCAGCCAATCCCAGGGCACCGTGGAGCTGTTTTTT.

J is TRBJ2-1 and V is TRBV5-4, with TRBD2 matching over 8 bases. The V segment lost 5 bases and the J segment 5 bases; nucleotides outside the gene matches: 12. The CDR3 has 16 residues. Germline loops: CDR1 SGHNT, CDR2 YYREEE (reference sequence). DNA of the CDR3: TGTGCCAGCAGAGCAAGAACTAGCGGTCACAACAATGAGCAGTTCTTC. Translation gives CASRARTSGHNNEQFF.

This clonotype came up many times. V usage is TRBV7-9 and J usage is TRBJ1-5, with no clear D. The CDR3 is 14 residues long. V was trimmed by 3 bases and J by 1 base, leaving 7 bases between them. Germline lookup yields CDR1 SEHNR and CDR2 FQNEAQ (reference sequence). DNA of the CDR3: TGTGCCAGCAGCTTTTCTGGGAGCAATCAGCCCCAGCATTTT. As protein: CASSFSGSNQPQHF.

This clonotype was seen repeatedly, ten times or more. The chain is built from TRBV20-1 and TRBJ2-2; D unresolved. The CDR3 is 13 residues long. CDR1 DFQATT and CDR2 SNEGSKA come from the germline V gene (reference sequence). V was shortened by 4 bases and J by 8 bases, with 14 bases between the two germline ends. The CDR3 region is CSATPASSGELFF. The CDR3 region has the DNA TGCAGTGCTACCCCGGCTTCCTCGGGGGAGCTGTTTTTT.

This clonotype has ten or more counts. CDR3 nucleotide sequence: TGTGCCAGCAGTGTAAAGGGACAGAACTATGGCTACACCTTC. Encoded protein: CASSVKGQNYGYTF. The rearrangement joins TRBV7-9 to TRBJ1-2; 7 bases line up with TRBD1. Germline CDR1 is SEHNR and CDR2 is FQNEAQ (reference sequence). V was clipped by 6 bases and J by 2 bases; unmatched bases: 6. The CDR3 runs 14 residues.

Within the sample, this clonotype is medium-sized. J is TRBJ2-1 and V is TRBV5-1, with 10 positions matching TRBD2. The CDR3 is 15 residues long. The J segment lost 7 bases and the V segment lost 0 bases, leaving 4 bases of the junction unmatched. The germline V gene has CDR1 SGHRS and CDR2 YFSETQ. CDR3 DNA sequence: TGCGCCAGCAGCTTGGTAACTAGCGGGACAAATGAGCAGTTCTTC. It yields the protein CASSLVTSGTNEQFF.

This clonotype is judged medium-sized. The rearrangement uses TRBV7-2 and TRBJ2-1, with D tentatively TRBD2 (6 bases). Germline CDR1 reads SGHTA; CDR2 reads FQGNSA. The CDR3 consists of 15 residues. V was shortened by 7 bases and J by 0 bases, with 13 bases between the two germline ends. CDR3 DNA sequence: TGTGCCAGCACCGGGACTTTGAGCTCCTACAATGAGCAGTTCTTC. Translated: CASTGTLSSYNEQFF.

The gene calls are TRBV3-1 and TRBJ2-7; 10 bases match TRBD2. CDR3 length: 15 residues. V lost 6 bases to trimming and J lost 2 bases; unmatched junction nucleotides: 7. Looked up from germline, CDR1 is LGHDT and CDR2 is YNNKEL (reference sequence). Here the CDR3 DNA reads TGTGCCAGCAGGCCAACCGGGACTAGCGCCTACGAGCAGTACTTC. This sequence encodes CASRPTGTSAYEQYF.

This clonotype was counted ten times or more. The chain couples TRBV12-3 or TRBV12-4 to TRBJ1-3; no reliable D call. V was clipped by 5 bases and J by 0 bases, with 11 bases between them. This CDR3 contains 15 residues. Here the CDR3 DNA reads TGTGCCAGCAGTACCAGACGGCGCTCTGGAAACACCATATATTTT. This sequence encodes CASSTRRRSGNTIYF.

This clonotype has a count of ten or more. The V and J genes are TRBV20-1 and TRBJ2-1; the D call may be TRBD1 or TRBD2 (5 bases each). Trimming removed 2 bases from V and 3 bases from J, with 11 bases in between. Germline-derived CDR1 and CDR2 are DFQATT and SNEGSKA (reference sequence). The CDR3 is 14 amino acids. CDR3 amino acids: CSARFGTGYNEQFF. The CDR3 bases are TGCAGTGCTAGATTCGGGACGGGCTACAATGAGCAGTTCTTC.

This clonotype has a count of ten or more. The chain couples TRBV20-1 to TRBJ1-4; TRBD1 might be the D (5 bases). Germline lookup yields CDR1 DFQATT and CDR2 SNEGSKA (reference sequence). There are 13 residues in the CDR3. V was cut by 2 bases and J by 6 bases, with 10 bases left in between. CDR3 sequence (DNA): TGCAGTGCTAGACGAGGACACGATGAAAAACTGTTTTTT. It specifies CSARRGHDEKLFF.

The rearrangement links TRBV20-1 to TRBJ1-2; D gene ambiguous. Germline V lookup: CDR1 DFQATT, CDR2 SNEGSKA (reference sequence). V dropped 7 bases and J dropped 2 bases, with 11 bases sitting between them. The CDR3 consists of 12 residues. In nucleotides, the CDR3 is TGCAGTGGGTGTCAGCCAAACTATGGCTACACCTTC. Protein product: CSGCQPNYGYTF.

This clonotype was seen repeatedly, ten times or more. V and J are TRBV12-3 or TRBV12-4 and TRBJ1-2, with D perhaps matching TRBD1 (6 bases). The CDR3 totals 20 residues. Trimming took 0 bases from V and 6 from J, leaving 29 bases between them. CDR3 residues: CASSLARRAGAPMASDGYTF. CDR3 DNA: TGTGCCAGCAGTTTAGCGCGGCGGGCAGGGGCTCCTATGGCATCCGATGGCTACACCTTC.

This clonotype was picked up many times. The chain recombines TRBV2 with TRBJ2-5; D perhaps matches TRBD2 (6 bases). V was pared by 2 bases and J by 2 bases, with 12 bases between. This CDR3 comprises 15 residues. The germline gives CDR1 SNHLY, CDR2 FYNNEI. CDR3 coding DNA: TGTGCCAGCAGTGAATTAGGGGAGGAGCAAGAGACCCAGTACTTC. It specifies CASSELGEEQETQYF. The variable domain in full, with the rest retrieved from reference TRBV2 and TRBJ2-5, is EPEVTQTPSHQVTQMGQEVILRCVPISNHLYFYWYRQILGQKVEFLVSFYNNEISEKSEIFDDQFSVERPDGSNFTLKIRSTKLEDSAMYFCASSELGEEQETQYFGPGTRLLVL.

This clonotype was picked up many times. The CDR3 spells CASSQDGSVETQYF. The CDR3 nucleotides are TGCGCCAGCAGCCAAGATGGGAGTGTGGAGACCCAGTACTTC. This rearrangement joins TRBV4-1 to TRBJ2-5, with a possible D match to TRBD2 (5 bases). Trimming left V 0 bases short and J 5 bases short, with 10 bases between. Germline V gives CDR1 MGHRA, CDR2 YSYEKL. This CDR3 is 14 amino acids long.

The chain employs TRBV27 and TRBJ2-3; weak D call: TRBD2 (5 bases). Germline assignment: CDR1 MNHEY and CDR2 SMNVEV (reference sequence). This CDR3 is built from 15 residues. Trimming pared 5 bases from V and 0 bases from J, leaving 12 bases between. CDR3: CASSPDYFSTDTQYF. CDR3 bases: TGTGCCAGCAGTCCAGACTACTTTAGCACAGATACGCAGTATTTT.

This clonotype was picked up many times. The chain recombines TRBV5-1 with TRBJ2-7; 10 nucleotides agree with TRBD2. Per germline, CDR1 SGHRS and CDR2 YFSETQ. V trimming: 8 bases; J trimming: 0 bases; junction bases outside the gene matches: 8. This CDR3 spans 15 amino acids. CDR3 residues: CASNRTSGSSYEQYF. DNA for the CDR3: TGCGCCAGTAACCGGACTAGCGGATCCTCCTACGAGCAGTACTTC.

This clonotype was found many times. CDR3 sequence: CASSLGGTSSVLTF. The CDR3, as DNA: TGTGCCAGCAGCTTAGGTGGGACTAGTTCCGTCCTGACTTTC. V is TRBV7-2 and J is TRBJ2-6, with 8 bases lining up with TRBD2. There are 14 residues in the CDR3. V trimming: 1 base; J trimming: 12 bases; junction bases outside the gene matches: 5. Germline V gene data show CDR1 as SGHTA and CDR2 as FQGNSA.

This clonotype was observed many times. The V and J genes are TRBV11-1 and TRBJ2-7; D tentatively fits TRBD1 or TRBD2 (5 bases each). CDR1 and CDR2 from the germline V gene are SGHAT and FQDESV (reference sequence). CDR3 length equals 15 residues. V gave up 2 bases and J gave up 2 bases, with 13 bases separating them. Here the CDR3 reads CASSLSWDRAYEQYF. The DNA for the CDR3 is TGTGCCAGCAGCTTATCATGGGACCGGGCCTACGAGCAGTACTTC. Drawing the rest from reference TRBV11-1 and TRBJ2-7, the complete variable domain is EAEVAQSPRYKITEKSQAVAFWCDPISGHATLYWYRQILGQGPELLVQFQDESVVDDSQLPKDRFSAERLKGVDSTLKIQPAELGDSAMYLCASSLSWDRAYEQYFGPGTRLTVT.

The chain carries TRBV7-7 and TRBJ2-3, with D maybe TRBD2 (6 bases). CDR3 size: 14 residues. Germline values: CDR1 SSHAT, CDR2 FNYEAQ (reference sequence). DNA of the CDR3: TGTGCTACTAGCTTAGGGGCGGTAACAGATACGCAGTATTTT. Protein product: CATSLGAVTDTQYF.